The present T cell receptor (beta chain) was sequenced within a study of regulatory T cells in long-lasting Graves disease. Study outcomes and limitations: TRBV28, TRBJ1-2 and TRBJ2-5 were favored in persistent disease.

The sample's time point: persistent/refractory GD, antithyroid drugs over 5 years with positive TRAb. After RNA was extracted from PBMCs, the TCR library was made from it. Patients came from an endocrinology department in Xi'an, China. This clonotype was counted many times. Antigen specificity is unknown. iRepertoire HTBI primers and Arm-PCR of CDR3 regions built TCR beta libraries. TCRdb re-called the multiplex PCR reads through MiXCR, storing one row per CDR3 protein. The data show some 370,000 distinct CDR3 sequences, with roughly 25% seen just once and less than 30% held by the top ten. Trimming pared 3 bases from V and 3 bases from J, leaving 9 bases between. Germline assignment: CDR1 MNHEY and CDR2 SMNVEV (reference sequence). CDR3 length equals 13 residues.

V gene TRBV27 combines with J gene TRBJ2-7; D is tentatively TRBD1 or TRBD2 (5 bases each). The receptor was derived from a woman aged 40 to 50 with Graves disease. Material: peripheral blood mononuclear cells (PBMCs), obtained when the disease was refractory, from a patient treated with antithyroid drugs. CDR3 protein: CASSLGTFYEQYF. The CDR3 nucleotides read TGTGCCAGCAGTTTGGGGACCTTCTACGAGCAGTACTTC.